The clone carrying this T cell receptor beta chain was detected many times. These data come from a study of shared clonotypes between healthy human individuals. In the authors' methods: ImmunoSEQ output lacked quality scores and full-length reads, limiting matched filtering. The assay was immunoSEQ multiplex PCR, and TCRdb's table has in-frame clones only and misses some. The V and J calls and the clone size are those of that table, but D and trimming were determined from the DNA. This sample has more than 200,000 clones, with 65% to 70% found just once. V was clipped by 1 base and J by 9 bases, with 19 bases between them. From germline, CDR1 is MGHRA and CDR2 YSYEKL. This CDR3 is 16 amino acids long.

This clonotype was obtained from a young man in good health. The sample was memory CD4+ T cells sorted from blood. Subset: CD45RA-negative fraction. The rearrangement uses TRBV4-1 and TRBJ2-1; possible D gene TRBD1, 6 bases. CDR3 amino acids: CASSQGFVQGVGEQFF. DNA of the CDR3: TGCGCCAGCAGCCAAGGCTTCGTACAGGGAGTAGGTGAGCAGTTCTTC.